This T cell receptor beta chain came from a study of cytomegalovirus exposure and HLA in healthy donors. General study findings and limits: Cytomegalovirus status was reportedly diagnosed by the classifier with high specificity and sensitivity. In a later analysis, donors in an Asian-associated ancestry cluster reportedly had fewer N-insertions in productive TCRs than the cohort mean.

In nominal health when sampled, donors likely had unrecorded immune exposures nonetheless. The PCR made use of 60 Vbeta and 13 Jbeta primers. Original analysis: An analysis that came later counted some 81 million unique TCR beta chains, approximately 11 million shared. Using immunoSEQ multiplex PCR, the repertoire was profiled, and TCRdb retains in-frame clones only, with some absent. The V and J calls and clone size are taken from that table; D and trimming were inferred from the DNA. The sample records around 130,000 clones, around 8.5% being singletons. This clone was seen more than once but under ten times. Its antigen is not identified. The CDR3 totals 14 residues. Trimming took off 0 bases at V and 0 bases at J, with 6 bases between the two ends. Germline V gene sequence: CDR1 SGHNT, CDR2 YYREEE (reference sequence).

The sequenced sample consisted of PBMCs. The chain carries TRBV5-4 and TRBJ2-5; tentative D call: TRBD1 (6 bases). The source is a middle-aged man in good health and CMV-seronegative. The CDR3 bases are TGTGCCAGCAGCTTGGACAGGGACCAAGAGACCCAGTACTTC. Translating it yields CASSLDRDQETQYF.